The source of this TCR beta chain is a study of shared clonotypes between healthy human individuals. Findings and limits, study-wide: Larger estimated richness was generally seen in naive subsets than in memory subsets. Sorted-subset sequencing, rarefaction showed, was incomplete despite large depth. Blood alone was sampled, and tissue repertoires likely differ.

V lost 5 bases and J 1 base, leaving 14 bases between the germline ends. The CDR3 is made up of 15 amino acids. Germline V lookup: CDR1 SEHNR, CDR2 FQNEAQ (reference sequence). It was CD45RO-negative cells, positively selected for CCR7, that made up naive CD8 cells, with terminally differentiated effector memory CD45RA+ cells excluded. Assay execution took place at the deep level. Method: immunoSEQ multiplex PCR; TCRdb's copy keeps in-frame clones and lacks some. The sample has fewer than 1 million clones, approximately 97% seen once; the top ten hold about 0.22%. Points on this clone: Its antigen is currently unknown.

This TCR was sampled from a man aged 30 to 45 in good health. The sample consisted of naive CD8+ T cells sorted from blood. The chain joins TRBV7-9 to TRBJ2-5, with D possibly TRBD1 on 6 matching bases. This CDR3 is CASSHPARGQETQYF. The CDR3 coding sequence is TGTGCCAGCAGCCACCCCGCCAGGGGCCAAGAGACCCAGTACTTC.